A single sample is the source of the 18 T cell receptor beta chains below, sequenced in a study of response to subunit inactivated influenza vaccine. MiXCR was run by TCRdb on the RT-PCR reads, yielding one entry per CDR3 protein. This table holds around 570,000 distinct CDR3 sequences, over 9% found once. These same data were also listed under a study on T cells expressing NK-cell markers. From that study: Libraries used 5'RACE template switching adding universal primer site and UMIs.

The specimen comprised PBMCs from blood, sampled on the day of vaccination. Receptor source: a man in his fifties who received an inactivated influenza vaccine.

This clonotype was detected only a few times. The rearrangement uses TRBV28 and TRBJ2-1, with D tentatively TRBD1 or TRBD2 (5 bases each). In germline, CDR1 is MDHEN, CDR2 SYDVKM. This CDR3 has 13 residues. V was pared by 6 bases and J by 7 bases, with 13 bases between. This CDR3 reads CASSPPRENEQFF. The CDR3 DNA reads TGTGCCAGCAGCCCCCCCAGGGAGAATGAGCAGTTCTTC.

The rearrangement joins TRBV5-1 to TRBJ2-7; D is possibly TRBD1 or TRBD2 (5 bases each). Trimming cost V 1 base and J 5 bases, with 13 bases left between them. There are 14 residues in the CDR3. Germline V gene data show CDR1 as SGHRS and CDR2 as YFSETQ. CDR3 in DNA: TGCGCCAGCAGCTTGTCGGCAGGGAGTAACGAGCAGTACTTC. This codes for CASSLSAGSNEQYF.

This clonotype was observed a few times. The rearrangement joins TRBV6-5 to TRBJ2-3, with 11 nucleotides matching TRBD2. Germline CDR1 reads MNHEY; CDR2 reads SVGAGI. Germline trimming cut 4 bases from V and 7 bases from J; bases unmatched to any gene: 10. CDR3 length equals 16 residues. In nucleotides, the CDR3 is TGTGCCAGCAGTTCTATCGGGACTAGCGGTGCCAATACGCAGTATTTT. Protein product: CASSSIGTSGANTQYF.

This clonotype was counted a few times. CDR3 protein: CASSPLGGYSGNTIYF. In nucleotides, the CDR3 is TGTGCCAGCTCACCATTAGGGGGTTACTCTGGAAACACCATATATTTT. The genes are TRBV18 and TRBJ1-3, with D maybe TRBD1 (6 bases). V lost 2 bases to trimming and J lost 0 bases, with 11 bases between them. There are 16 residues in the CDR3. Germline lookup yields CDR1 KGHSH and CDR2 LQKENI.

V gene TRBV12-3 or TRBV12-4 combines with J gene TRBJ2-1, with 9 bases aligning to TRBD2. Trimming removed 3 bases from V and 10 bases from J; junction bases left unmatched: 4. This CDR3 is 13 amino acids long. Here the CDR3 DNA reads TGTGCCAGCAGTTTCGGGACTAGCATCGAGCAGTTCTTC. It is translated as CASSFGTSIEQFF.

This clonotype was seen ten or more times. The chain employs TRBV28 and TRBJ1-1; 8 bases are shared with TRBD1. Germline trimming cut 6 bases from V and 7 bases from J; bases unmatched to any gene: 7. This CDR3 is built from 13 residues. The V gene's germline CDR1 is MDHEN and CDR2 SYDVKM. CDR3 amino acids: CASSQGQGGEAFF. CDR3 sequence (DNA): TGTGCCAGCAGCCAAGGACAGGGAGGTGAAGCTTTCTTT.

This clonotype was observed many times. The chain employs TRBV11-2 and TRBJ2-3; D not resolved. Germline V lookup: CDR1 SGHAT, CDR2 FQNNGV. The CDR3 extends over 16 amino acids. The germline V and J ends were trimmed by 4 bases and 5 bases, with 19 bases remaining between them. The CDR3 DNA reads TGTGCCAGCAGCTCCTTCGGGCGAGCAAAGGTAGATACGCAGTATTTT. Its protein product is CASSSFGRAKVDTQYF.

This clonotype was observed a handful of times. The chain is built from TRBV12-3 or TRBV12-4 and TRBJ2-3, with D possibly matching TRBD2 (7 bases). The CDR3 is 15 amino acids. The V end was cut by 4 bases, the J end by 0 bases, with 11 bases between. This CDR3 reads CASSSEGGSTDTQYF. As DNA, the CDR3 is TGTGCCAGCAGTTCTGAGGGGGGGAGCACAGATACGCAGTATTTT.

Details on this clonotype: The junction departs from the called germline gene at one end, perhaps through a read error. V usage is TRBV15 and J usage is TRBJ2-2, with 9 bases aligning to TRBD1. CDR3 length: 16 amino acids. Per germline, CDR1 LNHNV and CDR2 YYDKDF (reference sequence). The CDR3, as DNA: TGTGCCACCACCAGAGGGGGACAGGGCAACACCGGGGAGCTGTTTTTT. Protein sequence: CATTRGGQGNTGELFF.

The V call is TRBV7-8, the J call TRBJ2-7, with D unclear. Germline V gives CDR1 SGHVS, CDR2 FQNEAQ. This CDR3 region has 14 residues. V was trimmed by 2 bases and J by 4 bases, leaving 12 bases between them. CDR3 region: CASSLFTAVYEQYF. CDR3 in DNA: TGTGCCAGCAGCTTATTTACAGCAGTTTACGAGCAGTACTTC.

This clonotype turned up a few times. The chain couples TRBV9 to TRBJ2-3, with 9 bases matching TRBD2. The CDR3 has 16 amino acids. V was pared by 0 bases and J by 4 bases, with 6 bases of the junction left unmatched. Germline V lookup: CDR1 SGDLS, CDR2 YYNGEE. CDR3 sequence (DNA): TGTGCCAGCAGCGTAGAATCTAGCGGGAATCCAGATACGCAGTATTTT. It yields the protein CASSVESSGNPDTQYF.

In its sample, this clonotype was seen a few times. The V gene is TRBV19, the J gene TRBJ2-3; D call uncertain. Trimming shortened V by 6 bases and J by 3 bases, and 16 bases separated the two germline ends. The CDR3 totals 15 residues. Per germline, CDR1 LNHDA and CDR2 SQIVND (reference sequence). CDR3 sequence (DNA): TGTGCCAGTAGCGGGCTGGATCCCGTGACAGATACGCAGTATTTT. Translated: CASSGLDPVTDTQYF.

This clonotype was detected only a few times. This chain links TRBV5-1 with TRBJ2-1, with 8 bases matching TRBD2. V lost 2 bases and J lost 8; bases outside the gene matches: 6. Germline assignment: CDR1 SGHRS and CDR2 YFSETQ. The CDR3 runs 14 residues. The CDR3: CASSLSGGGYEQFF. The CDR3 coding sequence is TGCGCCAGCAGCTTAAGCGGGGGAGGCTATGAGCAGTTCTTC.

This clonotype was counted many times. CDR3: CASTPNRLAIWEQFF. The DNA for the CDR3 is TGTGCCAGCACACCGAACAGACTAGCGATCTGGGAGCAGTTCTTC. This chain links TRBV12-3 or TRBV12-4 with TRBJ2-1, with 8 bases identical to TRBD2. V was pared by 7 bases and J by 10 bases, with 15 bases of the junction left unmatched. There are 15 residues in the CDR3.

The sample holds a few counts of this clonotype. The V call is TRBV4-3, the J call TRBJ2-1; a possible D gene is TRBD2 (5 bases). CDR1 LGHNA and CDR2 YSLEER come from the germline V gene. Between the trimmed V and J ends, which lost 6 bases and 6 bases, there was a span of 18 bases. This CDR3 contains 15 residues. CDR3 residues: CASSPDYTIRNEQFF. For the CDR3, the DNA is TGCGCCAGCAGTCCTGACTATACTATTCGCAATGAGCAGTTCTTC.

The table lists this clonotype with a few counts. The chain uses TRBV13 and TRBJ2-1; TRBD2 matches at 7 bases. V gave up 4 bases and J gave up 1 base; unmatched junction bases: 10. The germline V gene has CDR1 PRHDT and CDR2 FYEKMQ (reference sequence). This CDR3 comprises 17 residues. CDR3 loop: CASSSRSGTSSYNEQFF. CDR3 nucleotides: TGTGCCAGCAGCTCGAGAAGCGGGACCTCTTCCTACAATGAGCAGTTCTTC.

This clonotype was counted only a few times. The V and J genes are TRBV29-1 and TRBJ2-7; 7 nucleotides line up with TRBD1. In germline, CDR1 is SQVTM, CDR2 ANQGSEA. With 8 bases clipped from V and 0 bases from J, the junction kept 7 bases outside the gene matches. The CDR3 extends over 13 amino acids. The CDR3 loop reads CSFQTGNSYEQYF. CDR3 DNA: TGCAGCTTCCAGACAGGGAACTCCTACGAGCAGTACTTC.

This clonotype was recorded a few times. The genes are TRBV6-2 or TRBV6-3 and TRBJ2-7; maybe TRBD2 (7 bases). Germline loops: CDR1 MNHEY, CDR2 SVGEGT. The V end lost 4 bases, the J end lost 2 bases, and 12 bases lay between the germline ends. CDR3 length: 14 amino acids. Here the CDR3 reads CASSWGGAPYEQYF. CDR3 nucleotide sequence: TGTGCCAGCAGTTGGGGGGGCGCGCCCTACGAGCAGTACTTC.